The present entry profiles one T cell receptor (beta chain) with its context. The junction and the germline gene differ at one end; a read error may be behind it. As the template, RNA transcripts were used to amplify TCR beta CDR3 regions. First-round RT-PCR employed HTBI primers, with a second-round multiplex PCR after it. Each CDR3 protein is one row after TCRdb ran MiXCR on the multiplex PCR reads. Here the sample spans 740,000 or so distinct CDR3 sequences, 40% being singletons. These data belong to a study of Graves' ophthalmopathy and Graves' hyperthyroidism. The source is an adult man with Graves' ophthalmopathy. The source material was peripheral blood.

This CDR3 is CASRRQGINEQYF. In nucleotides, the CDR3 is TGTGCCAGCAGGCGACAGGGGATCAACGAGCAGTACTTC. The rearrangement uses TRBV10-2 and TRBJ2-7; 8 bases map to TRBD1. CDR1 and CDR2 (germline): WSHSY, SAAADI. This CDR3 has 13 residues.